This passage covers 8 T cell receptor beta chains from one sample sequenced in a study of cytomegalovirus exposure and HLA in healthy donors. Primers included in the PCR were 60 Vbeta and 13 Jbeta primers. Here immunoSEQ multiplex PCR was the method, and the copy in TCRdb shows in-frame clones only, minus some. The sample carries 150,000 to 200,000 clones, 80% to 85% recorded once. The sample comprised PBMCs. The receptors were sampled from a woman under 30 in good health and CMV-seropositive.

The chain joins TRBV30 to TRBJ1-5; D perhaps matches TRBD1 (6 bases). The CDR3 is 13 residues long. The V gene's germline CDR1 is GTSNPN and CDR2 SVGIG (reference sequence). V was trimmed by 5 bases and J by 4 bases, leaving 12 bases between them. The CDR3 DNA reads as TGTGCCTGGTCAGGGGTAAGAAATCAGCCCCAGCATTTT. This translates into CAWSGVRNQPQHF.

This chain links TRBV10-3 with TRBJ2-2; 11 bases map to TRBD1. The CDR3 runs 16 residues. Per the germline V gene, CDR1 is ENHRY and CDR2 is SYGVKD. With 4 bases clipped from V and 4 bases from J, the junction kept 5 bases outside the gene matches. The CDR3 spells CAISAMGTGGTGELFF. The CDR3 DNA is TGTGCCATCAGTGCGATGGGGACAGGGGGCACCGGGGAGCTGTTTTTT.

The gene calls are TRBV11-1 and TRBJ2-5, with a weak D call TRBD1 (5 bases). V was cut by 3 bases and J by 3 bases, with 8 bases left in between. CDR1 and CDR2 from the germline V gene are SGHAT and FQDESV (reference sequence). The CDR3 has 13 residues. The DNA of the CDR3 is TGTGCCAGCAGCTTGGCCAGGGAAGAGACCCAGTACTTC. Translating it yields CASSLAREETQYF.

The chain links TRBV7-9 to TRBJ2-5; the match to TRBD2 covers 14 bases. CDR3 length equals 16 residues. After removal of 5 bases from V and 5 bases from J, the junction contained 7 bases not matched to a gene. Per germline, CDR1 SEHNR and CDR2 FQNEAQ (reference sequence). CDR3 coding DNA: TGTGCCAGCAGCCTACCGACTAGCGGGGGGGAGGAGACCCAGTACTTC. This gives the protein CASSLPTSGGEETQYF.

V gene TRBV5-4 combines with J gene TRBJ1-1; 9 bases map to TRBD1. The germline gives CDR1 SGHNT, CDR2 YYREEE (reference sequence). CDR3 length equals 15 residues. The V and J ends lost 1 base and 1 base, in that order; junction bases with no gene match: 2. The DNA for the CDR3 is TGTGCCAGCAGCTTGACAGGGGGCGGGAACACTGAAGCTTTCTTT. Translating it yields CASSLTGGGNTEAFF.

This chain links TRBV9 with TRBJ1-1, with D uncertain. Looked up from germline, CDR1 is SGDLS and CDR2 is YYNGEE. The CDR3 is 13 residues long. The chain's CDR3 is CFPLTGKNTEAFF. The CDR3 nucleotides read TGTTTCCCTCTCACGGGGAAGAACACTGAAGCTTTCTTT.

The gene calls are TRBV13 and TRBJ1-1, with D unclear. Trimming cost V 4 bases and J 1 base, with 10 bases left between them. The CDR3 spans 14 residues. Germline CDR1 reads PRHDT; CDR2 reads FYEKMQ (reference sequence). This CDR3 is CASSSLEGNTEAFF. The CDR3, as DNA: TGTGCCAGCAGCTCACTGGAGGGGAACACTGAAGCTTTCTTT. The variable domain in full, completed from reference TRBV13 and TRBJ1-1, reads AAGVIQSPRHLIKEKRETATLKCYPIPRHDTVYWYQQGPGQDPQFLISFYEKMQSDKGSIPDRFSAQQFSDYHSELNMSSLELGDSALYFCASSSLEGNTEAFFGQGTRLTVV.

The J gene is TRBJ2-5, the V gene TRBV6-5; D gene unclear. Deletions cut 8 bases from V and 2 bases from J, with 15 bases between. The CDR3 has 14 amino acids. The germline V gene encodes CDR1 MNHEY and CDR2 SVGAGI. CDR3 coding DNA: TGTGCCAGCTTTCTCTTGGGCCAGCAAGAGACCCAGTACTTC. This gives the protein CASFLLGQQETQYF.